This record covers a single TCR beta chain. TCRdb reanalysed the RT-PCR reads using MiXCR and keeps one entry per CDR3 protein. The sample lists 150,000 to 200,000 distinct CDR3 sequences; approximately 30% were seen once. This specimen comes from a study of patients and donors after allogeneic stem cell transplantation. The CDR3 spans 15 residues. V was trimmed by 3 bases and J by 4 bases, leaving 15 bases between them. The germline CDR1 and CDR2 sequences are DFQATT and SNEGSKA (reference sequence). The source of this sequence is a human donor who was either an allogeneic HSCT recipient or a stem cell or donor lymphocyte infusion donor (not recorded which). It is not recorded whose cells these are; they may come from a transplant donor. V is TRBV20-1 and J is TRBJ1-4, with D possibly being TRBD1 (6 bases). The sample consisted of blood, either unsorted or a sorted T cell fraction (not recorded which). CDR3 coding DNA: TGCAGTGCTAGGTCTACAGGGATAAGTAATGAAAAACTGTTTTTT. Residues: CSARSTGISNEKLFF.